These 23 T cell receptor beta chains were all obtained from the same sample, sequenced in a study of early T cells in non-severe SARS-CoV-2 infection. Via MiXCR, TCRdb re-called the 5' RACE reads, giving one row per CDR3 protein. The sample contains tens of thousands of distinct CDR3 sequences, around 6% of which appear only once. Specimen: whole blood. These receptors all come from an adult who was a healthcare worker with PCR-confirmed SARS-CoV-2 infection or an uninfected control (not recorded which).

This clonotype has ten or more counts. The chain couples TRBV13 to TRBJ2-2; 10 bases fit TRBD1. CDR1 is PRHDT, CDR2 FYEKMQ, per germline (reference sequence). This CDR3 is built from 15 residues. The junction had 3 bases not matched to a gene; V was cut back by 3 bases and J by 5 bases. CDR3 in amino acids: CASSFGDRGTGELFF. The CDR3 DNA sequence: TGTGCCAGCAGCTTCGGGGACAGGGGAACCGGGGAGCTGTTTTTT.

The sample holds many counts of this clonotype. The gene calls are TRBV25-1 and TRBJ1-4; 8 nucleotides agree with TRBD1. Germline CDR1 MGHDK, CDR2 SYGVNS. V gave up 3 bases and J gave up 4 bases; unmatched junction bases: 7. This CDR3 has 16 amino acids. The CDR3 DNA reads as TGTGCCAGCAGTGAGGCCAGGGGGCAGGTTAATGAAAAACTGTTTTTT. This sequence encodes CASSEARGQVNEKLFF.

V usage is TRBV25-1 and J usage is TRBJ2-5; D unresolved. CDR1 is MGHDK, CDR2 SYGVNS, per germline. The CDR3 loop spans 14 amino acids. Trimming stripped 1 base from V and 7 bases from J, with 13 bases between. The CDR3 nucleotides are TGTGCCAGCAGTGAATTCACGGGTCGGGCGACCCAGTACTTC. This translates into CASSEFTGRATQYF.

This clonotype came up a few times. The V call is TRBV29-1, the J call TRBJ1-1, with unresolved D. CDR1 and CDR2 (germline): SQVTM, ANQGSEA. V was trimmed by 3 bases and J by 0 bases, leaving 11 bases between them. The length of the CDR3 is 14 residues. CDR3 in amino acids: CSVDRAGMNTEAFF. CDR3 DNA: TGCAGCGTTGATCGGGCAGGCATGAACACTGAAGCTTTCTTT.

In this sample, this clonotype turned up many times. The rearrangement links TRBV9 to TRBJ2-1; D might be TRBD2 (6 bases). V dropped 4 bases and J dropped 4 bases, with 15 bases sitting between them. Per the germline V gene, CDR1 is SGDLS and CDR2 is YYNGEE. The CDR3 is 15 residues long. The DNA of the CDR3 is TGTGCCAGCAGCCTTAGCGGAGAATTTTACAATGAGCAGTTCTTC. Its translation is CASSLSGEFYNEQFF.

This clonotype has more than one count but fewer than ten. The rearrangement uses TRBV3-1 and TRBJ2-7, with TRBD2 matching over 14 bases. This CDR3 has 18 residues. Germline V gives CDR1 LGHDT, CDR2 YNNKEL (reference sequence). J lost 9 bases, V lost 0 bases, and 13 bases had no gene match. The CDR3 here is CASSQEGLAGAHASGQYF. The CDR3 bases are TGTGCCAGCAGCCAAGAGGGACTAGCGGGAGCCCACGCCTCAGGGCAGTACTTC.

This clonotype was recorded a few times. CDR3 sequence: CSAGDRAGIAGGPHETQYF. The CDR3 coding sequence is TGCAGCGCCGGGGACAGGGCAGGAATAGCGGGAGGGCCCCATGAGACCCAGTACTTC. V and J are TRBV29-1 and TRBJ2-5; 11 bases fit TRBD2. The CDR3 is 19 residues long. Per germline, CDR1 SQVTM and CDR2 ANQGSEA. Germline trimming cut 7 bases from V and 5 bases from J; bases unmatched to any gene: 24.

CDR3: CASSLGGQSDGYTF. The CDR3 DNA sequence: TGCGCCAGCAGCTTGGGGGGGCAAAGTGATGGCTACACCTTC. This chain connects TRBV5-1 to TRBJ1-2; D perhaps matches TRBD1 (6 bases). The CDR3 runs 14 residues. CDR1 and CDR2 (germline): SGHRS, YFSETQ. V lost 0 bases, J lost 6 bases, and 12 bases lay in between.

This chain uses TRBV6-2 or TRBV6-3 with TRBJ2-7; 8 bases are a match to TRBD1. From germline, CDR1 is MNHEY and CDR2 SVGEGT. V was clipped by 6 bases and J by 6 bases; unmatched bases: 10. This CDR3 spans 14 amino acids. CDR3 protein: CASSSGTGPSEQYF. The DNA for the CDR3 is TGTGCCAGCAGCTCCGGGACAGGACCCTCCGAGCAGTACTTC.

This clonotype showed up many times. The V and J genes are TRBV20-1 and TRBJ2-7; D is uncertain. This CDR3 comprises 14 residues. V gave up 5 bases and J gave up 6 bases, with 20 bases separating them. The germline V gene encodes CDR1 DFQATT and CDR2 SNEGSKA (reference sequence). The CDR3 DNA is TGCAGTGCTTTCCGGCGGCTAGGTGGTATCGAGCAGTACTTC. The encoded protein is CSAFRRLGGIEQYF.

V is TRBV6-6 and J is TRBJ1-5; D uncertain. Germline CDR1 is MNHNY and CDR2 is SVGAGI (reference sequence). V lost 0 bases and J lost 7, with 10 bases in between. The CDR3 length is 14 residues. For the CDR3, the DNA is TGTGCCAGCAGTTACTCGTCAGGACCCCAGCCCCAGCATTTT. Translated: CASSYSSGPQPQHF.

This clonotype was counted ten times or more. The CDR3 is CASSGIRGANVLTF. The CDR3 DNA reads TGTGCCAGCAGTGGTATTAGGGGGGCCAACGTCCTGACTTTC. The chain carries TRBV6-5 and TRBJ2-6; D not certain. This CDR3 spans 14 amino acids. Trimming cost V 5 bases and J 4 bases, with 9 bases left between them. Germline assignment: CDR1 MNHEY and CDR2 SVGAGI.

This clonotype was detected only a few times. This chain connects TRBV4-1 to TRBJ2-5, with 9 bases lining up with TRBD1. V lost 0 bases and J lost 5; bases outside the gene matches: 4. Germline CDR1 is MGHRA and CDR2 is YSYEKL. This CDR3 comprises 15 residues. Here the CDR3 DNA reads TGCGCCAGCAGCCAAGATACAGGGGGCAGGGAGACCCAGTACTTC. Amino acids: CASSQDTGGRETQYF.

This clonotype was detected a few times. V and J are TRBV18 and TRBJ1-2, with unresolved D. The CDR3 has 14 residues. The ends were cut back, 6 bases at V and 2 bases at J, with 13 bases in the middle. The germline gives CDR1 KGHSH, CDR2 LQKENI. The CDR3 coding sequence is TGTGCCAGCTCGAGGAGTGCGTCAAACTATGGCTACACCTTC. Translated: CASSRSASNYGYTF.

This clonotype has ten or more counts. V and J are TRBV6-5 and TRBJ2-7, with D tentatively TRBD1 (5 bases). In germline, CDR1 is MNHEY, CDR2 SVGAGI. The V gene lost 6 bases and the J gene lost 1 base, with 10 bases spanning the gap. The CDR3 has 13 residues. The CDR3 region has the DNA TGTGCCAGCAGACGGACACGGTCCTACGAGCAGTACTTC. As protein: CASRRTRSYEQYF.

This clonotype was found a few times. The chain is built from TRBV12-5 and TRBJ1-3, with D possibly being TRBD1 (6 bases). The CDR3 is 15 amino acids. The germline V gene encodes CDR1 LGHNT and CDR2 FRNRAP. The V and J ends lost 6 bases and 0 bases respectively, with 12 bases between them. The CDR3 region has the DNA TGTGCTAGTGGCCCCACAGGGCGCTCTGGAAACACCATATATTTT. Its protein is CASGPTGRSGNTIYF.

This sequence joins TRBV28 and TRBJ1-2, with 7 bases that match TRBD1. The CDR3 is made up of 13 amino acids. The V gene's germline CDR1 is MDHEN and CDR2 SYDVKM. The V segment lost 7 bases and the J segment 1 base; nucleotides outside the gene matches: 3. CDR3 DNA sequence: TGTGCCAGCAAGGGGACAGATAACTATGGCTACACCTTC. As protein: CASKGTDNYGYTF.

This clonotype appeared many times. The genes are TRBV20-1 and TRBJ2-6; D gene ambiguous. CDR1 DFQATT and CDR2 SNEGSKA come from the germline V gene (reference sequence). This CDR3 contains 17 residues. V lost 0 bases to trimming and J lost 0 bases, with 12 bases between them. The CDR3 loop is CSARDTNRRSGANVLTF. CDR3 in DNA: TGCAGTGCTAGAGATACGAACCGGCGCTCTGGGGCCAACGTCCTGACTTTC.

This clonotype was counted many times. The chain has TRBV4-3 and TRBJ2-3, with D unclear. Germline V gene sequence: CDR1 LGHNA, CDR2 YSLEER. V was cut by 0 bases and J by 7 bases, with 8 bases left in between. The CDR3 has 13 residues. CDR3 amino acids: CASSQELANTQYF. CDR3 DNA: TGCGCCAGCAGCCAAGAACTGGCAAATACGCAGTATTTT.

This clonotype showed up many times. The CDR3 DNA sequence: TGTGCCAGTAGTGCCCTTCCGGGACAGGGGGCGAACATTCAGTACTTC. Amino acids: CASSALPGQGANIQYF. The chain joins TRBV19 to TRBJ2-4, with TRBD1 matching 12 bases. This CDR3 region has 16 residues. Trimming took 5 bases from V and 7 from J; bases not matched to a gene: 9. Germline CDR1 LNHDA, CDR2 SQIVND (reference sequence).

This clonotype turned up a few times. V usage is TRBV5-4 and J usage is TRBJ2-7; TRBD2 is a possible D gene (6 bases). The CDR3 extends over 17 amino acids. V was cut by 3 bases and J by 2 bases, with 21 bases left in between. Germline-derived CDR1 and CDR2 are SGHNT and YYREEE (reference sequence). The CDR3 spells CASSSMNGRDWTYEQYF. CDR3 coding DNA: TGTGCCAGCAGCTCGATGAACGGCCGGGACTGGACCTACGAGCAGTACTTC. Using reference TRBV5-4 and TRBJ2-7 for the parts outside the CDR3, the full variable domain is ETGVTQSPTHLIKTRGQQVTLRCSSQSGHNTVSWYQQALGQGPQFIFQYYREEENGRGNFPPRFSGLQFPNYSSELNVNALELDDSALYLCASSSMNGRDWTYEQYFGPGTRLTVT.

This clonotype has at least ten counts. J is TRBJ1-1 and V is TRBV5-5; D is undetermined. The germline V gene encodes CDR1 SGHKS and CDR2 YYEKEE (reference sequence). V was cut by 0 bases and J by 2 bases, with 8 bases left in between. CDR3 length: 14 amino acids. The CDR3 DNA follows: TGTGCCAGCAGCTTGGATACCTTTAACACTGAAGCTTTCTTT. Translating gives CASSLDTFNTEAFF. Looking up the rest from reference TRBV5-5 and TRBJ1-1 gives the full variable domain: DAGVTQSPTHLIKTRGQQVTLRCSPISGHKSVSWYQQVLGQGPQFIFQYYEKEERGRGNFPDRFSARQFPNYSSELNVNALLLGDSALYLCASSLDTFNTEAFFGQGTRLTVV.

The CDR3 nucleotides are TGTGCCAGCAGCTTGAATCAAGAGACCCAGTACTTC. Protein product: CASSLNQETQYF. The J gene is TRBJ2-5, the V gene TRBV5-5; D gene ambiguous. CDR3 length: 12 amino acids. The V gene lost 1 base and the J gene lost 2 bases, with 3 bases spanning the gap. CDR1 is SGHKS and CDR2 is YYEKEE in the germline V gene (reference sequence).